The clone carrying this T cell receptor (beta chain) was counted at least ten times. Its antigen is not known. The data belong to a study of T cells in Graves' hyperthyroidism and ophthalmopathy. Study as a whole: Before any treatment, at initial diagnosis, peripheral blood was collected.

This sample holds PBMCs from roughly 10 ml fresh peripheral blood. TCR beta CDR3 sequences were amplified from RNA transcripts. A set of HTBI primers served as the primers for a first-round RT-PCR of the TCR CDR3. One entry per CDR3 protein results from TCRdb running MiXCR on the multiplex PCR reads. The sample consists of about 560,000 distinct CDR3 sequences, around 13% of them appearing once. Points from the study as a whole: Most thyroid-expanded clonotypes above 0.001 were also found in blood.

This clonotype originated in a woman in her thirties or forties with Graves' hyperthyroidism. The sample was blood.

In DNA form, the CDR3 reads TGCAGTGCTCCGGACAAGCGAAAAACAGATACGCAGTATTTT. This codes for CSAPDKRKTDTQYF. The chain uses TRBV20-1 and TRBJ2-3; perhaps TRBD1 as D (5 bases). The V end lost 5 bases, the J end lost 3 bases, and 15 bases lay between the germline ends. The CDR3 is 14 residues long. Germline V CDR1 and CDR2: DFQATT, SNEGSKA (reference sequence).